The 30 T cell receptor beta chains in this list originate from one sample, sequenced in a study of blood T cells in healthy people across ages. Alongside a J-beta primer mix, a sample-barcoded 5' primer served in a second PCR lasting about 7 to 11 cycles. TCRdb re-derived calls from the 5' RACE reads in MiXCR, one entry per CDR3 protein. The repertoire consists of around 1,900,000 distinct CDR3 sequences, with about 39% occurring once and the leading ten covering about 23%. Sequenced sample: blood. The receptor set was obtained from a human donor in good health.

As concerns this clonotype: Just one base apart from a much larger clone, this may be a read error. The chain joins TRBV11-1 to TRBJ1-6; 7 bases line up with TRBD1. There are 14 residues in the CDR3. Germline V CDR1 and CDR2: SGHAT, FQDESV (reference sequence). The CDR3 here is CASGRQGSDSPPHF. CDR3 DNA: TGTGCCAGCGGTCGACAGGGCTCGGATTCACCCCCCCACTTT.

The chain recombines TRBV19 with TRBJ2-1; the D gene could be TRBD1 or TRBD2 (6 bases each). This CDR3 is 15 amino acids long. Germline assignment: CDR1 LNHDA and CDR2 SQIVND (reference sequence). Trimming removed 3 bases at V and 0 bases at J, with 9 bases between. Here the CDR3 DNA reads TGTGCCAGTAGTATGGGGGGCATCTCCTACAATGAGCAGTTCTTC. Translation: CASSMGGISYNEQFF.

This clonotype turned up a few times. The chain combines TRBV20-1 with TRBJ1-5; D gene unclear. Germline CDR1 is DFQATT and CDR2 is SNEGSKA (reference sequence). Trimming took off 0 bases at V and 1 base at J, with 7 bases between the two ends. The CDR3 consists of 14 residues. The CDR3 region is CSARDPASNQPQHF. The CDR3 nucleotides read TGCAGTGCTAGAGATCCAGCCAGCAATCAGCCCCAGCATTTT.

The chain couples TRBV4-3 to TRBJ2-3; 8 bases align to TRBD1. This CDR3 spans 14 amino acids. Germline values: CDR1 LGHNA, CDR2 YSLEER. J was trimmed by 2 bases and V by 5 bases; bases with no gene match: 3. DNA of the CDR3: TGCGCCAGCAGCGACAGGGGAGTCACAGATACGCAGTATTTT. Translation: CASSDRGVTDTQYF.

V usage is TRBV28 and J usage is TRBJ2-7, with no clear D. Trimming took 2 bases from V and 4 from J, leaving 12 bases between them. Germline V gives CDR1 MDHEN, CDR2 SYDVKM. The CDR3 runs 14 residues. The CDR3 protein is CASSLERFRYEQYF. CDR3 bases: TGTGCCAGCAGTTTAGAGAGGTTTCGGTACGAGCAGTACTTC.

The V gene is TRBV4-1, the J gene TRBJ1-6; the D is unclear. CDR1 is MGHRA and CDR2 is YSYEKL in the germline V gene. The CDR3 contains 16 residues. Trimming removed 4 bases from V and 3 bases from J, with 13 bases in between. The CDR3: CASSPTTIHYNSPLHF. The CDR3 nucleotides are TGCGCCAGCAGCCCAACCACGATACACTATAATTCACCCCTCCACTTT.

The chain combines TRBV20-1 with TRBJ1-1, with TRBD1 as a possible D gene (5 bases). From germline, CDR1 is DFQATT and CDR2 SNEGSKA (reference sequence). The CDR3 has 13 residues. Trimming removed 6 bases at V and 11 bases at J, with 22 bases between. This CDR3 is CSADPRRGDLAFF. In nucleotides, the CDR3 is TGCAGTGCCGATCCCCGTAGGGGTGATTTGGCTTTCTTT.

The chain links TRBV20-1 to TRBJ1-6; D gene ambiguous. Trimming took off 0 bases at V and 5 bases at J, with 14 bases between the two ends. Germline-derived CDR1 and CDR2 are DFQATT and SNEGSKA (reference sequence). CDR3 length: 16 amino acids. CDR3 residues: CSARDPRRGNNSPLHF. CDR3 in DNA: TGCAGTGCTAGAGATCCTCGTCGGGGAAATAATTCACCCCTCCACTTT.

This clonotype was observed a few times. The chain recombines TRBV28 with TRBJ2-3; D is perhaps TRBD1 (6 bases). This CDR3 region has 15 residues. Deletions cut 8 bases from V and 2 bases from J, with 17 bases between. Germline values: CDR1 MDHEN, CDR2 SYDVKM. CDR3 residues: CASSQPGQNTDTQYF. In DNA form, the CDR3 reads TGTGCCAGCTCACAACCAGGACAGAACACAGATACGCAGTATTTT.

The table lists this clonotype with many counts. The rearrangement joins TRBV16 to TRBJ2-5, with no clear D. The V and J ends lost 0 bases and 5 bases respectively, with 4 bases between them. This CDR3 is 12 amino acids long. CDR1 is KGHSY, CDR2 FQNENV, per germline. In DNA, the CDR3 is TGTGCCAGCAGCCAATCGGGGGAGACCCAGTACTTC. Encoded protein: CASSQSGETQYF.

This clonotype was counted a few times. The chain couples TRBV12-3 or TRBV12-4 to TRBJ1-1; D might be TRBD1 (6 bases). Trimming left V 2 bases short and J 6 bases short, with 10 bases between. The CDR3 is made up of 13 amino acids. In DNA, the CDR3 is TGTGCCAGCAGTTTAAGGCAGGGGTCTGAAGCTTTCTTT. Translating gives CASSLRQGSEAFF.

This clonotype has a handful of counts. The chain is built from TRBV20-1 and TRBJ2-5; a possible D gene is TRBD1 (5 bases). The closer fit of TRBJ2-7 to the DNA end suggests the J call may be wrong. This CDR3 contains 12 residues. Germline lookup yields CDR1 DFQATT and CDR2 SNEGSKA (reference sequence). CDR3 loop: CSGYNQGDEQYF. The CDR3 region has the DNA TGCAGTGGATACAATCAGGGCGACGAGCAGTACTTC.

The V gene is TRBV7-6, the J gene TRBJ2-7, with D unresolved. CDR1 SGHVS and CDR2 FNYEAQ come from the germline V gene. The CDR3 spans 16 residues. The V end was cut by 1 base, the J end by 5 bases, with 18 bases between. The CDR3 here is CASSLVQQPLLNEQYF. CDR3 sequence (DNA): TGTGCCAGCAGCTTAGTCCAGCAGCCCCTCCTTAACGAGCAGTACTTC.

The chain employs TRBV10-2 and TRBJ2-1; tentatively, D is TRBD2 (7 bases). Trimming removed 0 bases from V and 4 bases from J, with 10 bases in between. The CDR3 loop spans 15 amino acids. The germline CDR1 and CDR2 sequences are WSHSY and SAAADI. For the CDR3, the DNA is TGCGCCAGCAGTGAGTCGGGGGGGCCGTACAATGAGCAGTTCTTC. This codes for CASSESGGPYNEQFF.

The chain's CDR3 is CSAPARRNYGYTF. Written as DNA, the CDR3 is TGCAGCGCCCCCGCTAGGAGAAACTATGGCTACACCTTC. V and J are TRBV29-1 and TRBJ1-2; D uncertain. Deletions cut 7 bases from V and 2 bases from J, with 14 bases between. The CDR3 is 13 amino acids. Germline CDR1 SQVTM, CDR2 ANQGSEA.

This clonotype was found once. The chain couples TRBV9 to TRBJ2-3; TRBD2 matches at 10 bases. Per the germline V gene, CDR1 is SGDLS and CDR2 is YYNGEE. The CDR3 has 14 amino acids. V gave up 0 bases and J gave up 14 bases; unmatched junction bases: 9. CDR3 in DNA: TGTGCCAGCAGCGTAGACCAGCGGGGGGGCCCAGCGTATTTT. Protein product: CASSVDQRGGPAYF.

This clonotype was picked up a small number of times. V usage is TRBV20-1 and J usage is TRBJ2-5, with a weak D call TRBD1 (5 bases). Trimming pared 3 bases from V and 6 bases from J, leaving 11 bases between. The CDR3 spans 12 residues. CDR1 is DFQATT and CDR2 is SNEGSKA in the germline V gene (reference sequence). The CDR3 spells CSASRGLQTQYF. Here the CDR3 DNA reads TGCAGTGCTAGTAGGGGATTACAGACCCAGTACTTC.

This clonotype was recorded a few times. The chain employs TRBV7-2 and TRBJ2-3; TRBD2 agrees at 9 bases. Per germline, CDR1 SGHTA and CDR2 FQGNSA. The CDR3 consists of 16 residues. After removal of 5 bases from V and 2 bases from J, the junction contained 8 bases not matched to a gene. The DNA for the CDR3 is TGTGCCAGCAGCCCGTGGACTAGCGTTATCACAGATACGCAGTATTTT. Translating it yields CASSPWTSVITDTQYF.

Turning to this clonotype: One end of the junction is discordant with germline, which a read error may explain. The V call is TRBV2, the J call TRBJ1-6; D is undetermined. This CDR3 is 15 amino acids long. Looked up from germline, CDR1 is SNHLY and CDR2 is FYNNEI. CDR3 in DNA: TGTGTCAGCACCACCGACTTTTCTTGGGGATCACCCCTCCACTTT. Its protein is CVSTTDFSWGSPLHF.

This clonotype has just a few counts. The CDR3: CASSSGGLQRGYTF. The CDR3 DNA is TGTGCCAGCAGCTCAGGGGGCCTCCAGCGGGGCTACACCTTC. The J gene is TRBJ1-2, the V gene TRBV13, with TRBD1 matching over 8 bases. Unmatched junction bases numbered 9, after V lost 4 bases and J lost 8 bases. Germline V gene sequence: CDR1 PRHDT, CDR2 FYEKMQ (reference sequence). This CDR3 spans 14 amino acids.

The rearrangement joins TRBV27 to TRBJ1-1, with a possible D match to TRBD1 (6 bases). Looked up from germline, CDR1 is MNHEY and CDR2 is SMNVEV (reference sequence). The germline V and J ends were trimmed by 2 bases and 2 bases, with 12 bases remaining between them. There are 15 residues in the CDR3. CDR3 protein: CASSLGDGTNTEAFF. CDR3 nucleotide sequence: TGTGCCAGCAGTTTAGGCGACGGGACAAACACTGAAGCTTTCTTT.

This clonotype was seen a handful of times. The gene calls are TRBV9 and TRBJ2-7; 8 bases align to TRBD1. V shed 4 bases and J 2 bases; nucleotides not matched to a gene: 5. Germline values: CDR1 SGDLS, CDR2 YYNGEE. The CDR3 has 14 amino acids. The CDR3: CASSQQGDAYEQYF. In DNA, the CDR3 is TGTGCCAGCAGCCAACAGGGGGATGCCTACGAGCAGTACTTC. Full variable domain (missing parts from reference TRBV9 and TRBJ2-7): DSGVTQTPKHLITATGQRVTLRCSPRSGDLSVYWYQQSLDQGLQFLIQYYNGEERAKGNILERFSAQQFPDLHSELNLSSLELGDSALYFCASSQQGDAYEQYFGPGTRLTVT.

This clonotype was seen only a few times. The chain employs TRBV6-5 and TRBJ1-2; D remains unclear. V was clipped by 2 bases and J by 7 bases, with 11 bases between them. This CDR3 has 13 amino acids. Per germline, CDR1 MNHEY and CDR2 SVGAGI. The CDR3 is CASSYPGVGGYTF. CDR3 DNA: TGTGCCAGCAGTTACCCCGGCGTCGGTGGCTACACCTTC.

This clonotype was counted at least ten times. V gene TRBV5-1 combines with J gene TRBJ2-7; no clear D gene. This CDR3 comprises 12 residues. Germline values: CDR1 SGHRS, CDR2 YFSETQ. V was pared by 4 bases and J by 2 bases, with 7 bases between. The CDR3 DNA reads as TGCGCCAGCAGCAGGTCACCCTACGAGCAGTACTTC. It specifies CASSRSPYEQYF.

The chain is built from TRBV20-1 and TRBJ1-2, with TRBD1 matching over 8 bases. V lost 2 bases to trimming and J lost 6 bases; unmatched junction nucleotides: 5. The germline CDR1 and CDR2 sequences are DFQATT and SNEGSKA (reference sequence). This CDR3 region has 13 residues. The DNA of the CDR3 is TGCAGTGCTAGATTGACAGGGGCGCATGGCTACACCTTC. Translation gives CSARLTGAHGYTF.

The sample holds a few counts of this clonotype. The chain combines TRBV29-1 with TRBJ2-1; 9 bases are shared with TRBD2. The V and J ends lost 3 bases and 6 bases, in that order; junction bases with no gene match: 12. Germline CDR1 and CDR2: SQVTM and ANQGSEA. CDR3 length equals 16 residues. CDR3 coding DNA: TGCAGCGTTGATCGGGGGCTAGCGGGGTATAGCAATGAGCAGTTCTTC. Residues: CSVDRGLAGYSNEQFF.

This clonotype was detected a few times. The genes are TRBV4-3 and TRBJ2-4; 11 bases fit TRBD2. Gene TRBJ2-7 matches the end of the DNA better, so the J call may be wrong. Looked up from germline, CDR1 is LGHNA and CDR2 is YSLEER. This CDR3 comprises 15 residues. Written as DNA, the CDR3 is TGCGCCAGCAGCCAAGAAACTAGCGGGGGTTACGAGCAGTACTTC. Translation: CASSQETSGGYEQYF.

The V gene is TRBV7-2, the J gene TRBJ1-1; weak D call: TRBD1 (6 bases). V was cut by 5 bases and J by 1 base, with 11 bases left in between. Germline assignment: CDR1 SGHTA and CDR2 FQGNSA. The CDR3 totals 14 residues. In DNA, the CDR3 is TGTGCCAGCAGCCTCCACAGGGAGAACACTGAAGCTTTCTTT. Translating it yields CASSLHRENTEAFF.

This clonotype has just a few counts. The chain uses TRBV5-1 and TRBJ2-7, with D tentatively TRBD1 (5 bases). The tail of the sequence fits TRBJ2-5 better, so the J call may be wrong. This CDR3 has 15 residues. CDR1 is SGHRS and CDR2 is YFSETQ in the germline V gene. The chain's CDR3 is CASSLSLRARETQYF. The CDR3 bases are TGCGCCAGCAGCTTGAGTCTCAGGGCGCGGGAGACCCAGTACTTC.

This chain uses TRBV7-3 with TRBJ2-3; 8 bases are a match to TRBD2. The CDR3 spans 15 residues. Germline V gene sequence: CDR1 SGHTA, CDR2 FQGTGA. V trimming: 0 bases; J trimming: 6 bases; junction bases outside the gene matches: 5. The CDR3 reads CASSLTSGVQDTQYF. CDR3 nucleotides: TGTGCCAGCAGCTTAACTAGCGGGGTGCAGGATACGCAGTATTTT.